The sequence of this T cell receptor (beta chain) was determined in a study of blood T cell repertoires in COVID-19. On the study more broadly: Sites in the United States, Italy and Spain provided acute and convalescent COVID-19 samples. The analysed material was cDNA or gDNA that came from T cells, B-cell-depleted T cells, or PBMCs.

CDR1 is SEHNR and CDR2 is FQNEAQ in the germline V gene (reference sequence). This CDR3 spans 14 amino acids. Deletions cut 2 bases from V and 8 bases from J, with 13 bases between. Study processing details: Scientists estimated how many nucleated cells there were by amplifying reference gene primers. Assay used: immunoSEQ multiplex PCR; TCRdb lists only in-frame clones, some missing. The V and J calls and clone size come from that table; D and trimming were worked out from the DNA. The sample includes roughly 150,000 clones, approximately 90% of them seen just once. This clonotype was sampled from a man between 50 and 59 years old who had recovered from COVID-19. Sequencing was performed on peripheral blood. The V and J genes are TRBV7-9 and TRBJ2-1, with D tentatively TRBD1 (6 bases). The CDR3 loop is CASSLPFSGDEQFF. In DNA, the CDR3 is TGTGCCAGCAGCTTACCCTTTTCAGGGGATGAGCAGTTCTTC.